What follows are 17 T cell receptor beta chains derived from one specimen sequenced in a study of blood T cell repertoires in COVID-19. Assay: immunoSEQ multiplex PCR; the TCRdb copy retains only in-frame clones and omits some. The table records roughly 500,000 clones, approximately 89% of them present only once. Sequencing was done on a sample of peripheral blood. The receptors originated from a young man with COVID-19, enrolled during active disease.

This chain connects TRBV6-1 to TRBJ2-7; 8 bases match TRBD2. This CDR3 has 15 residues. V shed 3 bases and J 2 bases; nucleotides not matched to a gene: 6. Per the germline V gene, CDR1 is MNHNS and CDR2 is SASEGT. CDR3 residues: CASSDVSGIAYEQYF. The CDR3 DNA reads TGTGCCAGCAGTGATGTTAGCGGGATAGCCTACGAGCAGTACTTC.

This rearrangement joins TRBV7-8 to TRBJ2-7, with no clear D. There are 14 residues in the CDR3. V was cut by 4 bases and J by 0 bases, with 10 bases left in between. Germline V gives CDR1 SGHVS, CDR2 FQNEAQ. The DNA of the CDR3 is TGTGCCAGCAGCTCCAAACACGTCTCCTACGAGCAGTACTTC. It yields the protein CASSSKHVSYEQYF.

This chain uses TRBV6-5 with TRBJ1-5; 9 bases map to TRBD1. The CDR3 runs 15 residues. V trimming: 6 bases; J trimming: 3 bases; junction bases outside the gene matches: 6. Germline CDR1 is MNHEY and CDR2 is SVGAGI. The CDR3 sequence: CASSIQGAANQPQHF. The CDR3 DNA is TGTGCCAGCAGCATACAGGGGGCTGCCAATCAGCCCCAGCATTTT.

V usage is TRBV6-4 and J usage is TRBJ2-1; D is perhaps TRBD2 (6 bases). Germline lookup yields CDR1 MRHNA and CDR2 SNTAGT. Trimming removed 6 bases at V and 5 bases at J, with 14 bases between. The CDR3 totals 14 residues. This CDR3 is CASSPSESDNEQFF. The CDR3, as DNA: TGTGCCAGCAGCCCTAGCGAGTCGGACAATGAGCAGTTCTTC.

The V and J genes are TRBV5-1 and TRBJ1-2; D is ambiguous. Germline V gene sequence: CDR1 SGHRS, CDR2 YFSETQ. This CDR3 spans 17 amino acids. The V end was cut by 0 bases, the J end by 0 bases, with 15 bases between. This CDR3 is CASSLVSATIPNYGYTF. The DNA of the CDR3 is TGCGCCAGCAGCTTGGTGTCCGCTACCATCCCTAACTATGGCTACACCTTC.

V usage is TRBV11-2 and J usage is TRBJ2-3; TRBD2 is a possible D gene (6 bases). CDR3 length: 14 amino acids. Trimming pared 5 bases from V and 2 bases from J, leaving 11 bases between. Germline V gives CDR1 SGHAT, CDR2 FQNNGV. The CDR3 DNA sequence: TGTGCCAGCAGCACGGGACTCATCACAGATACGCAGTATTTT. Its translation is CASSTGLITDTQYF. The full variable domain, completed using reference TRBV11-2 and TRBJ2-3, is EAGVAQSPRYKIIEKRQSVAFWCNPISGHATLYWYQQILGQGPKLLIQFQNNGVVDDSQLPKDRFSAERLKGVDSTLKIQPAKLEDSAVYLCASSTGLITDTQYFGPGTRLTVL.

The J gene is TRBJ2-7, the V gene TRBV7-8; D gene uncertain. This CDR3 comprises 12 residues. The germline V gene encodes CDR1 SGHVS and CDR2 FQNEAQ. V gave up 5 bases and J gave up 5 bases, with 10 bases separating them. CDR3 bases: TGTGCCAGCAGCCAGGCTGGAGACGAGCAGTACTTC. This encodes CASSQAGDEQYF.

This clone has a handful of counts. The chain is built from TRBV5-4 and TRBJ2-5; D gene uncertain. Germline CDR1 reads SGHNT; CDR2 reads YYREEE (reference sequence). CDR3 length: 13 amino acids. V shed 0 bases and J shed 5 bases, with 8 bases lying between them. Here the CDR3 DNA reads TGTGCCAGCAGCTTGGAATATGAGGAGACCCAGTACTTC. This translates into CASSLEYEETQYF.

The genes are TRBV24-1 and TRBJ2-1; TRBD1 agrees at 7 bases. The CDR3 loop spans 14 amino acids. The V gene's germline CDR1 is KGHDR and CDR2 SFDVKD. The J segment lost 3 bases and the V segment lost 6 bases, leaving 4 bases of the junction unmatched. The CDR3 loop reads CATSPTGNYNEQFF. The CDR3 nucleotides are TGTGCCACCAGTCCGACAGGGAACTACAATGAGCAGTTCTTC.

CDR3 DNA: TGTGCCAGCAGTTACCGGGGAGTCGCTAGCGGGCGCTACAATGAGCAGTTCTTC. Its translation: CASSYRGVASGRYNEQFF. This rearrangement joins TRBV6-2 or TRBV6-3 to TRBJ2-1; 8 bases agree with TRBD2. CDR1 and CDR2 from the germline V gene are MNHEY and SVGEGT. V shed 2 bases, J shed 3 bases, and the junction held 12 bases outside the gene matches. The CDR3 length is 18 residues.

J is TRBJ2-5 and V is TRBV5-1; 8 positions match TRBD1. This CDR3 has 14 amino acids. J was trimmed by 2 bases and V by 4 bases; bases with no gene match: 4. The germline CDR1 and CDR2 sequences are SGHRS and YFSETQ. The CDR3 DNA sequence: TGCGCCAGCAGCATAGGACAGGGACAAGAGACCCAGTACTTC. Translation: CASSIGQGQETQYF.

The genes are TRBV21-1 and TRBJ2-7; the DNA was not compared with TRBD1, the D call given in the table. TRBV21-1 is a pseudogene. This CDR3 contains 15 residues. CDR3 in amino acids: CASSVGDREEYEQYF. In nucleotides, the CDR3 is TGTGCCAGCAGCGTTGGTGACAGGGAAGAGTATGAGCAGTACTTC.

There are a few counts of this clone. The rearrangement links TRBV3-1 (or the pseudogene TRBV3-2) to TRBJ1-1; D gene uncertain. The CDR3 is made up of 14 amino acids. From germline, CDR1 is LGHDT and CDR2 YNNKEL (reference sequence). V lost 1 base and J 1 base, leaving 7 bases between the germline ends. The CDR3 here is CASSQVGKNTEAFF. The CDR3, as DNA: TGTGCCAGCAGCCAAGTCGGGAAGAACACTGAAGCTTTCTTT.

This chain links TRBV6-5 with TRBJ2-3; 7 bases map to TRBD1. CDR3 length: 14 residues. The ends lost 7 bases at V and 6 bases at J; junction bases unmatched: 10. The germline gives CDR1 MNHEY, CDR2 SVGAGI. CDR3 sequence (DNA): TGTGCCAGCAAGGGGCCAGGGGGTGCCGATACGCAGTATTTT. Protein sequence: CASKGPGGADTQYF.

J is TRBJ2-1 and V is TRBV19, with D perhaps matching TRBD2 (5 bases). The CDR3 runs 12 residues. Trimming removed 3 bases from V and 9 bases from J, with 9 bases in between. Per germline, CDR1 LNHDA and CDR2 SQIVND (reference sequence). The CDR3 DNA is TGTGCCAGTAGTATTTTGGGAGTTGAGCAGTTCTTC. Translating it yields CASSILGVEQFF. The full variable domain, rest sourced from reference TRBV19 and TRBJ2-1, is DGGITQSPKYLFRKEGQNVTLSCEQNLNHDAMYWYRQDPGQGLRLIYYSQIVNDFQKGDIAEGYSVSREKKESFPLTVTSAQKNPTAFYLCASSILGVEQFFGPGTRLTVL.

This chain joins TRBV19 and TRBJ2-7, with D maybe TRBD1 (7 bases). The germline V and J ends were trimmed by 7 bases and 9 bases, with 16 bases remaining between them. CDR1 and CDR2 from the germline V gene are LNHDA and SQIVND (reference sequence). This CDR3 spans 12 amino acids. The DNA of the CDR3 is TGTGCCAGTAATGATTTCCAGGGGGGGCAGTACTTC. Its protein is CASNDFQGGQYF.

The rearrangement joins TRBV3-1 (or the pseudogene TRBV3-2) to TRBJ2-3; 8 bases map to TRBD1. The CDR3 length is 17 residues. The germline V gene has CDR1 LGHDT and CDR2 YNNKEL (reference sequence). J gave up 3 bases and V 0 bases, and 8 bases lay outside the gene matches. CDR3 loop: CASSQEGWTGWTDTQYF. The CDR3 bases are TGTGCCAGCAGCCAAGAGGGATGGACAGGGTGGACAGATACGCAGTATTTT.